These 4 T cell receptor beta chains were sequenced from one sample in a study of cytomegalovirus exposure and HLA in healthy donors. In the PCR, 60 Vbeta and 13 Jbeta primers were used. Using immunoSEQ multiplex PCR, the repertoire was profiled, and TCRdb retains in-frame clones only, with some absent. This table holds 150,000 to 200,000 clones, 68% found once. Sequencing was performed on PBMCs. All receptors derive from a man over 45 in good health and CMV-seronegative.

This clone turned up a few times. As DNA, the CDR3 is TGTGCCAGTAGTATATCGGACTTCACCGGGGAGCTGTTTTTT. This translates into CASSISDFTGELFF. The rearrangement uses TRBV19 and TRBJ2-2; a weak D match, TRBD2 (5 bases). Germline CDR1 LNHDA, CDR2 SQIVND (reference sequence). The CDR3 covers 14 residues. V lost 2 bases and J 4 bases, leaving 8 bases between the germline ends.

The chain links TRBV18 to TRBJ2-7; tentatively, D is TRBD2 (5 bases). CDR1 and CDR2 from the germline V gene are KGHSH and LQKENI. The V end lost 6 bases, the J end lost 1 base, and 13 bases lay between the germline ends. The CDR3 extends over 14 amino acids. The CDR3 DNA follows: TGTGCCAGCTCTCCCGGCCAGCGGTCCTACGAGCAGTACTTC. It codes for CASSPGQRSYEQYF. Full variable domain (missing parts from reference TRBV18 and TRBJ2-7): NAGVMQNPRHLVRRRGQEARLRCSPMKGHSHVYWYRQLPEEGLKFMVYLQKENIIDESGMPKERFSAEFPKEGPSILRIQQVVRGDSAAYFCASSPGQRSYEQYFGPGTRLTVT.

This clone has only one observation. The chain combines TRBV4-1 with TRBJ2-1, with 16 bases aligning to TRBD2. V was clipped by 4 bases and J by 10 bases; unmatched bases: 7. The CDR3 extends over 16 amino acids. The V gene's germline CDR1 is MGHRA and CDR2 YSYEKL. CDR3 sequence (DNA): TGCGCCAGCAGCCGAGGGACTAGCGGGGGGGCGAGGGAGCAGTTCTTC. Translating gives CASSRGTSGGAREQFF.

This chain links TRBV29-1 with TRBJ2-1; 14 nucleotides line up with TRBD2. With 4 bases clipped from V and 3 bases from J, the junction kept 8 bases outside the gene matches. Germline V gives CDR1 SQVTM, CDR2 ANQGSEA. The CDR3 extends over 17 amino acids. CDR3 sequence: CSVGPGLAGADYNEQFF. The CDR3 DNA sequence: TGCAGCGTTGGACCGGGACTAGCGGGGGCCGACTACAATGAGCAGTTCTTC.